Detailed here is one T cell receptor beta chain. Germline CDR1 and CDR2: SQVTM and ANQGSEA. V was clipped by 1 base and J by 7 bases; unmatched bases: 9. The CDR3 runs 14 residues. The entry originates in a study of blood T cell repertoires in COVID-19. Assay: immunoSEQ multiplex PCR; the TCRdb copy retains only in-frame clones and omits some. The data show some 430,000 clones, about 90% seen once. Sequencing used PBMCs or T cells enriched from blood (not recorded which). This chain connects TRBV29-1 to TRBJ1-2, with 7 nucleotides matching TRBD1. The TCR was taken from a man younger than 35 who had recovered from COVID-19. The CDR3 here is CSVEAGQRPGGYTF. CDR3 in DNA: TGCAGCGTTGAAGCGGGACAGCGGCCAGGTGGCTACACCTTC.